Following are 25 T cell receptor beta chains from one sample sequenced in a study of blood T cells in healthy people across ages. With a J-beta primer mix and a sample-barcoded 5' primer, a second PCR ran about 7 to 12 cycles. In TCRdb, the 5' RACE reads were re-called with MiXCR into one record per CDR3 protein. Found here are 1.5 million to 2 million distinct CDR3 sequences, roughly 43% of them singletons; the top ten hold roughly 23%. Sequenced sample: blood. Every receptor here comes from a human donor in good health.

This clonotype showed up just a few times. The conserved closing phenylalanine or tryptophan is absent in this CDR3, likely reflecting a read error. J is TRBJ2-7 and V is TRBV30, with 7 nucleotides matching TRBD2. The junction had 3 bases not matched to a gene; V was cut back by 1 base and J by 3 bases. Germline-derived CDR1 and CDR2 are GTSNPN and SVGIG (reference sequence). This CDR3 is 13 amino acids long. CDR3 protein: CAWSAAGYYEQYC. The DNA for the CDR3 is TGTGCCTGGAGTGCAGCGGGGTACTACGAGCAGTACTGC.

There are a few counts of this clonotype. CDR3 loop: CASSLGAGDIDTQYF. CDR3 DNA: TGTGCCAGCAGCTTGGGAGCGGGGGATATAGATACGCAGTATTTT. This sequence joins TRBV7-2 and TRBJ2-3; 8 nucleotides agree with TRBD2. Trimming at V came to 3 bases and at J to 5 bases, leaving 7 bases not matched to a gene. Germline V CDR1 and CDR2: SGHTA, FQGNSA. This CDR3 is built from 15 residues.

About this clonotype itself: A junction boundary mismatches the germline segment, possibly from a read error. J is TRBJ2-3 and V is TRBV7-3, with 7 bases fitting TRBD2. In germline, CDR1 is SGHTA, CDR2 FQGTGA. There are 14 residues in the CDR3. CDR3 protein: CASSLTGGSDTQYF. In DNA, the CDR3 is TGTGCCAGCAGCCTAACGGGGGGATCAGATACGCAGTATTTT.

The V call is TRBV14, the J call TRBJ2-1, with D possibly being TRBD2 (6 bases). The CDR3 has 13 amino acids. CDR1 SGHDN and CDR2 FVKESK come from the germline V gene. The V gene lost 5 bases and the J gene lost 9 bases, with 14 bases spanning the gap. In nucleotides, the CDR3 is TGTGCCAGCAGCGGACTCCTCGGGGGTGAGCAGTTCTTC. Its protein product is CASSGLLGGEQFF.

This clonotype has only a few counts. The chain couples TRBV13 to TRBJ2-1; tentatively, D is TRBD2 (6 bases). V was trimmed by 4 bases and J by 10 bases, leaving 8 bases between them. Germline CDR1 reads PRHDT; CDR2 reads FYEKMQ (reference sequence). The CDR3 loop spans 11 amino acids. CDR3 sequence (DNA): TGTGCCAGCAGCTGGAGGGCAGAGCAGTTCTTC. Residues: CASSWRAEQFF.

This clonotype has only a few counts. This rearrangement joins TRBV6-6 to TRBJ1-2, with a possible D match to TRBD1 (5 bases). CDR3 size: 14 residues. Per the germline V gene, CDR1 is MNHNY and CDR2 is SVGAGI (reference sequence). The V end was cut by 5 bases, the J end by 2 bases, with 12 bases between. The CDR3 DNA follows: TGTGCCAGCAGTGCTCCCAGGGTCAACTATGGCTACACCTTC. As protein: CASSAPRVNYGYTF.

V and J are TRBV29-1 and TRBJ1-2; D remains unclear. CDR3 length: 15 amino acids. Germline CDR1 SQVTM, CDR2 ANQGSEA. The V gene lost 5 bases and the J gene lost 1 base, with 17 bases spanning the gap. The CDR3 DNA sequence: TGCAGCGTTACGGAGCACTTACTGGTTAACTATGGCTACACCTTC. Its translation: CSVTEHLLVNYGYTF.

Notes on this clonotype: Relative to the germline gene, one junction end is altered; a read error may explain this. The V and J genes are TRBV12-3 or TRBV12-4 and TRBJ2-1, with D possibly TRBD1 on 5 matching bases. This CDR3 region has 16 residues. The CDR3 reads CASSMKGLESYNGQFF. The CDR3 coding sequence is TGTGCCAGCAGTATGAAGGGGTTGGAGTCCTACAATGGGCAGTTCTTC.

This clonotype was observed a few times. The chain carries TRBV28 and TRBJ1-5, with D perhaps matching TRBD1 (6 bases). V shed 8 bases and J shed 3 bases, with 14 bases lying between them. This CDR3 is 14 amino acids long. Per germline, CDR1 MDHEN and CDR2 SYDVKM. The CDR3 is CASGSGQINQPQHF. The CDR3 DNA reads TGTGCCAGCGGGTCTGGACAGATCAATCAGCCCCAGCATTTT. Complete variable domain (other parts from reference TRBV28 and TRBJ1-5): DVKVTQSSRYLVKRTGEKVFLECVQDMDHENMFWYRQDPGLGLRLIYFSYDVKMKEKGDIPEGYSVSREKKERFSLILESASTNQTSMYLCASGSGQINQPQHFGDGTRLSIL.

The table lists this clonotype with a few counts. The chain joins TRBV7-8 to TRBJ1-4, with D possibly being TRBD1 (6 bases). This CDR3 has 15 amino acids. Germline CDR1 and CDR2: SGHVS and FQNEAQ. Trimming stripped 3 bases from V and 4 bases from J, with 12 bases between. CDR3 protein: CASSFRTADNEKLFF. In DNA form, the CDR3 reads TGTGCCAGCAGCTTCAGGACAGCCGATAATGAAAAACTGTTTTTT.

This clonotype turned up a few times. V and J are TRBV9 and TRBJ1-1; maybe TRBD1 (5 bases). Germline V gene sequence: CDR1 SGDLS, CDR2 YYNGEE. CDR3 size: 14 residues. Between the trimmed V and J ends, which lost 0 bases and 5 bases, there was a span of 11 bases. CDR3 loop: CASSVDQGGTEAFF. CDR3 in DNA: TGTGCCAGCAGCGTAGATCAGGGAGGTACTGAAGCTTTCTTT.

This clonotype was picked up a small number of times. The chain uses TRBV7-9 and TRBJ1-6; TRBD1 might be the D (5 bases). The CDR3 has 15 amino acids. The ends were cut back, 5 bases at V and 8 bases at J, with 16 bases in the middle. The germline CDR1 and CDR2 sequences are SEHNR and FQNEAQ (reference sequence). Here the CDR3 reads CASSQMGGYYSPLHF. The CDR3 bases are TGTGCCAGCAGCCAAATGGGGGGGTATTATTCACCCCTCCACTTT.

On this clonotype itself: A junction end diverges from the germline sequence, so it may reflect a read error. This chain joins TRBV9 and TRBJ2-7; D perhaps matches TRBD2 (5 bases). The CDR3 loop spans 16 amino acids. Per germline, CDR1 SGDLS and CDR2 YYNGEE. The CDR3 DNA reads TGTGCCGGCAGCGTAGGTAGCAGCGGCGAACTCTACGAGCAGTACTTC. It encodes CAGSVGSSGELYEQYF.

This clonotype was observed a few times. This rearrangement joins TRBV6-1 to TRBJ2-1, with D tentatively TRBD2 (6 bases). This CDR3 has 16 residues. V gave up 4 bases and J gave up 4 bases, with 17 bases separating them. Germline CDR1 MNHNS, CDR2 SASEGT. This CDR3 is CASSGGVGGFYNEQFF. The CDR3 region has the DNA TGTGCCAGCAGTGGGGGGGTAGGCGGATTTTACAATGAGCAGTTCTTC.

J is TRBJ2-1 and V is TRBV5-1; 9 nucleotides align to TRBD2. Germline V CDR1 and CDR2: SGHRS, YFSETQ. The ends lost 0 bases at V and 7 bases at J; junction bases unmatched: 8. The CDR3 length is 16 residues. This CDR3 is CASSLAPGLAGNEQFF. As DNA, the CDR3 is TGCGCCAGCAGCTTGGCCCCAGGTCTAGCGGGGAATGAGCAGTTCTTC.

This chain uses TRBV25-1 with TRBJ1-1; unclear D gene. Trimming took 0 bases from V and 2 from J, leaving 16 bases between them. Germline V gene data show CDR1 as MGHDK and CDR2 as SYGVNS. The CDR3 length is 17 residues. CDR3 coding DNA: TGTGCCAGCAGTGAATATTTCGCCAGTGGACCCAACACTGAAGCTTTCTTT. Translation: CASSEYFASGPNTEAFF. The full variable domain, its missing parts supplied by reference TRBV25-1 and TRBJ1-1, is EADIYQTPRYLVIGTGKKITLECSQTMGHDKMYWYQQDPGMELHLIHYSYGVNSTEKGDLSSESTVSRIRTEHFPLTLESARPSHTSQYLCASSEYFASGPNTEAFFGQGTRLTVV.

This clonotype was seen more than once but under ten times. The chain links TRBV7-8 to TRBJ1-4; TRBD1 might be the D (5 bases). Germline V gene data show CDR1 as SGHVS and CDR2 as FQNEAQ. The CDR3 loop spans 17 amino acids. Trimming cost V 4 bases and J 7 bases, with 22 bases left between them. The CDR3 bases are TGTGCCAGCAGCTCCCCGGGGGGGTCGGGTCTGGGTGAAAAACTGTTTTTT. It encodes CASSSPGGSGLGEKLFF.

This clonotype came up many times. This chain uses TRBV6-6 with TRBJ2-1, with 8 bases matching TRBD1. The CDR3 runs 13 residues. The trim removed 6 bases at V and 3 bases at J, leaving 1 base unmatched. The germline gives CDR1 MNHNY, CDR2 SVGAGI (reference sequence). Here the CDR3 DNA reads TGTGCCAGCAGACAGGGGGGCTACAATGAGCAGTTCTTC. This translates into CASRQGGYNEQFF.

This clonotype turned up a few times. The chain carries TRBV14 and TRBJ2-7; D is unresolved. Germline CDR1 SGHDN, CDR2 FVKESK. This CDR3 has 14 residues. With 4 bases removed from V and 1 base from J, the gap between germline ends came to 11 bases. The CDR3 region is CASSPYTDSYEQYF. The CDR3 DNA sequence: TGTGCCAGCAGCCCTTACACTGATTCCTACGAGCAGTACTTC.

This clonotype appeared a few times. This chain links TRBV7-8 with TRBJ2-7; D gene uncertain. Germline V lookup: CDR1 SGHVS, CDR2 FQNEAQ. The CDR3 has 13 residues. Deletions cut 5 bases from V and 2 bases from J, with 10 bases between. The chain's CDR3 is CASSITATYEQYF. The DNA of the CDR3 is TGTGCCAGCAGCATAACAGCTACCTACGAGCAGTACTTC.

In its sample, this clonotype was seen a few times. The chain joins TRBV6-1 to TRBJ1-2; TRBD1 might be the D (5 bases). The CDR3 extends over 15 amino acids. The germline CDR1 and CDR2 sequences are MNHNS and SASEGT. V lost 3 bases, J lost 6 bases, and 17 bases lay in between. The CDR3 here is CASSEETANYDGYTF. CDR3 sequence (DNA): TGTGCCAGCAGTGAGGAGACAGCAAACTACGATGGCTACACCTTC.

This clonotype has more than one count but fewer than ten. This chain uses TRBV25-1 with TRBJ2-1; 10 bases align to TRBD2. This CDR3 has 15 amino acids. Germline CDR1 reads MGHDK; CDR2 reads SYGVNS. Trimming cost V 4 bases and J 1 base; bases outside gene matches: 1. The CDR3 nucleotides read TGTGCCAGCAGTGGGACTAGCGGTTCCTACAATGAGCAGTTCTTC. Protein product: CASSGTSGSYNEQFF.

The chain joins TRBV6-5 to TRBJ1-6; the D gene is possibly TRBD1 (5 bases). The V gene lost 0 bases and the J gene lost 6 bases, with 12 bases spanning the gap. CDR1 and CDR2 from the germline V gene are MNHEY and SVGAGI. The CDR3 has 16 residues. The chain's CDR3 is CASSYSSEGTNSPLHF. CDR3 DNA sequence: TGTGCCAGCAGTTACTCTTCGGAAGGGACTAATTCACCCCTCCACTTT.

This chain links TRBV10-3 with TRBJ2-1; tentatively, D is TRBD2 (5 bases). Between the trimmed V and J ends, which lost 0 bases and 5 bases, there was a span of 14 bases. The CDR3 sequence is 16 residues long. The V gene's germline CDR1 is ENHRY and CDR2 SYGVKD. CDR3 protein: CAISESTEGLDNEQFF. CDR3 bases: TGTGCCATCAGTGAGTCGACTGAGGGCCTGGACAATGAGCAGTTCTTC.

This clonotype was picked up a small number of times. V and J are TRBV7-2 and TRBJ2-3; TRBD2 aligns across 8 bases. This CDR3 region has 17 residues. The germline V gene encodes CDR1 SGHTA and CDR2 FQGNSA. V was clipped by 1 base and J by 1 base; unmatched bases: 7. The CDR3 here is CASSLDPSAGGTDTQYF. CDR3 sequence (DNA): TGTGCCAGCAGCTTAGACCCCTCAGCGGGGGGCACAGATACGCAGTATTTT.